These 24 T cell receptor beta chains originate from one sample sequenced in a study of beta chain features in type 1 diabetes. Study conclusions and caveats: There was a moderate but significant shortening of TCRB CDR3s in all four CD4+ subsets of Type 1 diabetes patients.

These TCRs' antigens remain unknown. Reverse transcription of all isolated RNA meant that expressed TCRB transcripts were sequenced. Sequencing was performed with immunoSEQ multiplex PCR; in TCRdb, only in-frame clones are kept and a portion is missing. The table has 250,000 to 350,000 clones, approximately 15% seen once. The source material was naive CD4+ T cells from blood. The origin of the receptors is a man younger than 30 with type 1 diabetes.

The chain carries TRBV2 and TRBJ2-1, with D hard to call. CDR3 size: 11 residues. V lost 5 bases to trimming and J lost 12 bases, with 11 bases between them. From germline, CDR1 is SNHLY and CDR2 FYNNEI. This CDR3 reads CASSSGGPQFF. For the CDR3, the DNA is TGTGCCAGCAGTTCTGGTGGGCCGCAGTTCTTC.

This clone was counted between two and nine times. In DNA form, the CDR3 reads TGTGCCAGCAGCCTTTCGGATACGCAGTATTTT. Translation: CASSLSDTQYF. The rearrangement links TRBV7-9 to TRBJ2-3; D is undetermined. The length of the CDR3 is 11 residues. The germline V and J ends were trimmed by 5 bases and 6 bases, with 6 bases remaining between them. The germline V gene has CDR1 SEHNR and CDR2 FQNEAQ (reference sequence).

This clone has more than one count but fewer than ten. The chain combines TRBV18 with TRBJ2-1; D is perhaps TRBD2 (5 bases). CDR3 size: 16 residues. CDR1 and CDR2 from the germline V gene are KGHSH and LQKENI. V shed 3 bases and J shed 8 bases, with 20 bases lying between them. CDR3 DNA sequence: TGTGCCAGCTCACCGTTAGACCTAAAATCGCGGGATGAGCAGTTCTTC. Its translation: CASSPLDLKSRDEQFF.

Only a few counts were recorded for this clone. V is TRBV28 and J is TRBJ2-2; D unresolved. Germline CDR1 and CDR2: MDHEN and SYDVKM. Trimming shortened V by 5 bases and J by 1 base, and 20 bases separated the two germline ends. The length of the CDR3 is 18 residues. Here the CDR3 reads CASSRPSRGEKNTGELFF. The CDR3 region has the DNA TGTGCCAGCAGTCGCCCGTCCAGAGGTGAAAAGAACACCGGGGAGCTGTTTTTT.

CDR3 region: CASGDRGAYEQYF. DNA of the CDR3: TGTGCCAGCGGGGACAGGGGGGCCTACGAGCAGTACTTC. The rearrangement links TRBV28 to TRBJ2-7; 11 bases map to TRBD1. Per germline, CDR1 MDHEN and CDR2 SYDVKM. The CDR3 runs to 13 residues. V trimming: 8 bases; J trimming: 2 bases; junction bases outside the gene matches: 2.

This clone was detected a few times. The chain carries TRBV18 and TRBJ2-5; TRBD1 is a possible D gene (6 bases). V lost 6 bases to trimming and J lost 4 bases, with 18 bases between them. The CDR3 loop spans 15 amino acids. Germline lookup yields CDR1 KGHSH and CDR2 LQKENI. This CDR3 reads CASSPRPGARETQYF. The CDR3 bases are TGTGCCAGCTCCCCCAGGCCAGGGGCCCGAGAGACCCAGTACTTC.

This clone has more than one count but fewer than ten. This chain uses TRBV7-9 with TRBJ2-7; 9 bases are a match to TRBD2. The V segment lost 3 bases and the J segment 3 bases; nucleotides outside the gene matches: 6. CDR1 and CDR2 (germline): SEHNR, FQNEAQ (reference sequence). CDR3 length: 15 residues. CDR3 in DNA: TGTGCCAGCAGCTTGGGGGATAGCGGGGGCTACGAGCAGTACTTC. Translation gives CASSLGDSGGYEQYF.

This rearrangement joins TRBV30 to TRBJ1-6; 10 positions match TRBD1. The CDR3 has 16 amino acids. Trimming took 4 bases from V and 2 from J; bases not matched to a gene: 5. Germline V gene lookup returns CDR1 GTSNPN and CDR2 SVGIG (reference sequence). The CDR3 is CAWTRDRGAYNSPLHF. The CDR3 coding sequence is TGTGCCTGGACCAGGGACAGGGGTGCCTATAATTCACCCCTCCACTTT.

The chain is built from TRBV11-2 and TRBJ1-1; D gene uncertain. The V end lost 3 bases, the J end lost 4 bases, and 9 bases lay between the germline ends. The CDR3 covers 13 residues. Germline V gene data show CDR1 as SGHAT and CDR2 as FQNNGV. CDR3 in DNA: TGTGCCAGCAGCTTCGAGGGTCGCACTGAAGCTTTCTTT. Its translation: CASSFEGRTEAFF.

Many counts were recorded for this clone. This CDR3 is CASSARDTQYF. The CDR3 DNA reads TGTGCCAGCTCAGCGAGGGATACGCAGTATTTT. The J gene is TRBJ2-3, the V gene TRBV14, with no clear D. The CDR3 has 11 residues. Trimming took off 8 bases at V and 6 bases at J, with 9 bases between the two ends. CDR1 SGHDN and CDR2 FVKESK come from the germline V gene.

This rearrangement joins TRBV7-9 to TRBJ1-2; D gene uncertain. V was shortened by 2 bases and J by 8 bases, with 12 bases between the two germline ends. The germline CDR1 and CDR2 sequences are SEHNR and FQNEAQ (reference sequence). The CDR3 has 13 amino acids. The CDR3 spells CASSLRSIRGYTF. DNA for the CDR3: TGTGCCAGCAGCTTACGGTCCATCCGGGGCTACACCTTC.

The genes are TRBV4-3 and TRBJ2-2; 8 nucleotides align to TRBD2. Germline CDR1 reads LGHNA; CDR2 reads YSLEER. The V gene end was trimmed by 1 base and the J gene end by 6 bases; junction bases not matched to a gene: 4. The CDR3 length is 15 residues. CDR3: CASSQAGGPAGELFF. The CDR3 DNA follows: TGCGCCAGCAGCCAAGCGGGGGGGCCGGCCGGGGAGCTGTTTTTT.

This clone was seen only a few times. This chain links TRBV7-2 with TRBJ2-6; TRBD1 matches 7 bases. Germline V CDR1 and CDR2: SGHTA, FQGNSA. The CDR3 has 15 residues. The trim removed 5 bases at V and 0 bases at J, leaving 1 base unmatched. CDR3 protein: CASSRQGSGANVLTF. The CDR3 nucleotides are TGTGCCAGCAGCCGACAGGGCTCTGGGGCCAACGTCCTGACTTTC.

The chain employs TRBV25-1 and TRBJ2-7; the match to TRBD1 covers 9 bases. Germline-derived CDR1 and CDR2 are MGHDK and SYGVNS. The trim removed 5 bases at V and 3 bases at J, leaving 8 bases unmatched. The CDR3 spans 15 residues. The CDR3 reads CASSKKGTGYYEQYF. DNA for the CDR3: TGTGCCAGCAGTAAAAAAGGGACAGGGTACTACGAGCAGTACTTC.

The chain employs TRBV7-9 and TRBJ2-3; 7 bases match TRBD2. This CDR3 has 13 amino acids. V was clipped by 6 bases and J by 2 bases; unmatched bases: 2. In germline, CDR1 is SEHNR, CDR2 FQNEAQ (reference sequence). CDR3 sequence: CASRSGVTDTQYF. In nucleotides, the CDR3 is TGTGCCAGCAGAAGCGGGGTCACAGATACGCAGTATTTT. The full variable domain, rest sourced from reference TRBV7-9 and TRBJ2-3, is DTGVSQNPRHKITKRGQNVTFRCDPISEHNRLYWYRQTLGQGPEFLTYFQNEAQLEKSRLLSDRFSAERPKGSFSTLEIQRTEQGDSAMYLCASRSGVTDTQYFGPGTRLTVL.

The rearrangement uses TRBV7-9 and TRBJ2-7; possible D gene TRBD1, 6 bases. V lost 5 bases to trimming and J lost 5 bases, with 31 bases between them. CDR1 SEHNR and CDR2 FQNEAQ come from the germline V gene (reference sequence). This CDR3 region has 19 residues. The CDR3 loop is CASSPKKGDPQSPNDEQYF. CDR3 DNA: TGTGCCAGCAGCCCAAAGAAGGGGGACCCCCAATCACCTAATGACGAGCAGTACTTC.

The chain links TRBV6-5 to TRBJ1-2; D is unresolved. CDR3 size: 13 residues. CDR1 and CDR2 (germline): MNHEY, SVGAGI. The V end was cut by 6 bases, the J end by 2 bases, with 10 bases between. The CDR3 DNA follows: TGTGCCAGCAGAGTCCCGGGGAACTATGGCTACACCTTC. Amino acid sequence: CASRVPGNYGYTF.

CDR3 protein: CASSLDGTNTEAFF. DNA for the CDR3: TGTGCCAGCTCCCTAGACGGGACAAACACTGAAGCTTTCTTT. The chain couples TRBV18 to TRBJ1-1, with D possibly matching TRBD1 (6 bases). CDR3 length equals 14 residues. CDR1 and CDR2 from the germline V gene are KGHSH and LQKENI. Trimming shortened V by 6 bases and J by 2 bases, and 13 bases separated the two germline ends. The full variable domain, with the rest looked up from reference TRBV18 and TRBJ1-1, is NAGVMQNPRHLVRRRGQEARLRCSPMKGHSHVYWYRQLPEEGLKFMVYLQKENIIDESGMPKERFSAEFPKEGPSILRIQQVVRGDSAAYFCASSLDGTNTEAFFGQGTRLTVV.

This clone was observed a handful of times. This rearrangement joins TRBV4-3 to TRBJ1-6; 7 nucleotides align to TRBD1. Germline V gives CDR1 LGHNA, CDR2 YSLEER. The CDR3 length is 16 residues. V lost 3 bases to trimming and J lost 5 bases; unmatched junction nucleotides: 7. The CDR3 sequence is CASSHLRTGHNSPLHF. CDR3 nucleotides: TGCGCCAGCAGCCACCTTCGGACAGGACATAATTCACCCCTCCACTTT.

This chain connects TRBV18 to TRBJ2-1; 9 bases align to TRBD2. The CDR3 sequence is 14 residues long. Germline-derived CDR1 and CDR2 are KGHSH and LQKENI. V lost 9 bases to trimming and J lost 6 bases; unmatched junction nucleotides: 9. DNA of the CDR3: TGTGCCAGTGCGGCGGGGGGGGCCCCCAATGAGCAGTTCTTC. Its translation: CASAAGGAPNEQFF.

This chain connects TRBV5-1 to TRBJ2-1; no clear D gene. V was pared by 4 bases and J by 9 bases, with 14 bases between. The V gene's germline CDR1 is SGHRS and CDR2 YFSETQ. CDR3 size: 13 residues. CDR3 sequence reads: CASSPLLVGEQFF. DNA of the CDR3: TGCGCCAGCAGCCCATTACTGGTTGGTGAGCAGTTCTTC.

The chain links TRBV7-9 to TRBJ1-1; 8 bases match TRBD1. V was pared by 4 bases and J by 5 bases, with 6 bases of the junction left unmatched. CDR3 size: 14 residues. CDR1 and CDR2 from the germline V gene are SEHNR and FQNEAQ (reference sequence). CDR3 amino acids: CASSSQGALTEAFF. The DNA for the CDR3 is TGTGCCAGCAGCTCCCAGGGGGCGTTGACTGAAGCTTTCTTT. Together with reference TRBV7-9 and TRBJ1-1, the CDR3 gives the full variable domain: DTGVSQNPRHKITKRGQNVTFRCDPISEHNRLYWYRQTLGQGPEFLTYFQNEAQLEKSRLLSDRFSAERPKGSFSTLEIQRTEQGDSAMYLCASSSQGALTEAFFGQGTRLTVV.

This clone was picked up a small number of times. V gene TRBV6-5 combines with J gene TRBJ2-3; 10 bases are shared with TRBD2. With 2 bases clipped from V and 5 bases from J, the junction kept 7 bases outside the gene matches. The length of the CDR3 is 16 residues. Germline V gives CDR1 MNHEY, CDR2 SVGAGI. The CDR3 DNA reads TGTGCCAGCAGTTACAGGCTAGCGGGGGTGCAAGATACGCAGTATTTT. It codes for CASSYRLAGVQDTQYF.

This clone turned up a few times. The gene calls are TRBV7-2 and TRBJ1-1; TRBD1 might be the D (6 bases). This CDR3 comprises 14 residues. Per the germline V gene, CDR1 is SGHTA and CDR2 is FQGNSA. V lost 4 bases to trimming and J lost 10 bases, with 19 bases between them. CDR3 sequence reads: CASSSLLQGRGAFF. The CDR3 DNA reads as TGTGCCAGCAGCTCACTCCTACAGGGCCGGGGAGCTTTCTTT.